The next 18 T cell receptor beta chains were all read from a single sample in a study of neurological immune-mediated disorders. TCRdb re-derived calls from the 5' RACE reads in MiXCR, one entry per CDR3 protein. This sample has about 31,000 distinct CDR3 sequences; 13% occur once, and the top ten carry more than 5%. Described time point: technical triplicate 2. What was sequenced was CD4+ T cells from blood. The origin of the receptors is a female donor with HTLV-1-associated myelopathy (HAM/TSP).

This clonotype was seen at least ten times. The chain recombines TRBV20-1 with TRBJ2-2, with no clear D. CDR1 and CDR2 (germline): DFQATT, SNEGSKA (reference sequence). V lost 1 base, J lost 4 bases, and 7 bases lay in between. The CDR3 runs 13 residues. The CDR3 DNA follows: TGCAGTGCTAGAGGCTGGGGCACCGGGGAGCTGTTTTTT. Translated, it gives CSARGWGTGELFF.

This clonotype was seen many times. V usage is TRBV20-1 and J usage is TRBJ2-5; D remains unclear. CDR3 size: 13 residues. The V end was cut by 3 bases, the J end by 5 bases, with 13 bases between. The germline CDR1 and CDR2 sequences are DFQATT and SNEGSKA (reference sequence). The CDR3 loop reads CSARSAEGETQYF. CDR3 in DNA: TGCAGTGCTAGGTCAGCCGAAGGGGAGACCCAGTACTTC.

This clonotype is medium-sized within its sample. The gene calls are TRBV3-1 and TRBJ2-2, with no clear D. The CDR3 sequence is 12 residues long. Per the germline V gene, CDR1 is LGHDT and CDR2 is YNNKEL (reference sequence). The V end lost 0 bases, the J end lost 7 bases, and 3 bases lay between the germline ends. The chain's CDR3 is CASSQDGGELFF. CDR3 nucleotides: TGTGCCAGCAGCCAAGACGGCGGGGAGCTGTTTTTT.

This clonotype was observed many times. This sequence joins TRBV29-1 and TRBJ2-7; 7 bases are a match to TRBD1. V shed 1 base, J shed 4 bases, and the junction held 7 bases outside the gene matches. The CDR3 spans 14 residues. In germline, CDR1 is SQVTM, CDR2 ANQGSEA. CDR3 amino acids: CSVEATGPPYEQYF. In DNA form, the CDR3 reads TGCAGCGTTGAAGCGACAGGGCCCCCGTACGAGCAGTACTTC.

This clonotype appeared many times. The genes are TRBV20-1 and TRBJ2-3; either TRBD1 or TRBD2 may fit D (6 bases each). Between the trimmed V and J ends, which lost 5 bases and 7 bases, there was a span of 22 bases. This CDR3 spans 15 amino acids. Germline assignment: CDR1 DFQATT and CDR2 SNEGSKA (reference sequence). The chain's CDR3 is CSADRSQGLHYTQYF. CDR3 bases: TGCAGTGCTGACAGGTCGCAGGGACTTCATTATACGCAGTATTTT.

The chain has TRBV20-1 and TRBJ2-5; 7 positions agree with TRBD1. CDR1 and CDR2 (germline): DFQATT, SNEGSKA (reference sequence). With V trimmed by 3 bases and J by 12 bases, 7 bases remained unmatched. This CDR3 spans 11 amino acids. In nucleotides, the CDR3 is TGCAGTGCTAGTCGGGACAGTTATAAGTACTTC. It codes for CSASRDSYKYF.

This clonotype was detected many times. The chain joins TRBV9 to TRBJ2-2; D is unresolved. The CDR3 loop spans 13 amino acids. Germline loops: CDR1 SGDLS, CDR2 YYNGEE. With 0 bases removed from V and 7 bases from J, the gap between germline ends came to 7 bases. CDR3 residues: CASSVVGYGELFF. CDR3 coding DNA: TGTGCCAGCAGCGTAGTGGGGTACGGGGAGCTGTTTTTT.

This clonotype showed up many times. V and J are TRBV20-1 and TRBJ2-3; 7 nucleotides line up with TRBD2. Germline V gene lookup returns CDR1 DFQATT and CDR2 SNEGSKA (reference sequence). The V and J ends lost 5 bases and 4 bases, in that order; junction bases with no gene match: 9. CDR3 length equals 14 residues. The CDR3 bases are TGCAGTGCTCTTCTGAGCGGGGTGTCAGATACGCAGTATTTT. Translated: CSALLSGVSDTQYF.

Worth noting for this clonotype: One base away lies a much larger clone, so this may be a sequencing read error. The chain combines TRBV19 with TRBJ2-6; D is undetermined. This CDR3 contains 14 residues. The V gene's germline CDR1 is LNHDA and CDR2 SQIVND (reference sequence). CDR3 coding DNA: TGTGTCAGTAGGACGGGTCGTACGGCCAACGTCCTGACTTTC. Its translation is CVSRTGRTANVLTF.

This clonotype was picked up many times. The chain couples TRBV20-1 to TRBJ2-7; 9 nucleotides line up with TRBD2. Germline CDR1 reads DFQATT; CDR2 reads SNEGSKA (reference sequence). The CDR3 spans 13 residues. The V segment lost 5 bases and the J segment 4 bases; nucleotides outside the gene matches: 6. The CDR3 here is CSASGTSRYEQYF. Here the CDR3 DNA reads TGCAGTGCTTCCGGGACTAGCCGTTACGAGCAGTACTTC.

The chain recombines TRBV2 with TRBJ2-7, with 9 bases identical to TRBD2. CDR3 length equals 14 residues. Germline V gives CDR1 SNHLY, CDR2 FYNNEI. Here the CDR3 reads CANIKAGGSYEQYF. DNA of the CDR3: TGTGCAAACATCAAAGCGGGAGGTTCCTACGAGCAGTACTTC.

The table lists this clonotype with many counts. CDR3 region: CSTDRAFGNTEAFF. The CDR3 DNA reads as TGCAGTACAGACCGGGCATTCGGGAACACTGAAGCTTTCTTT. This chain links TRBV20-1 with TRBJ1-1; D is ambiguous. Looked up from germline, CDR1 is DFQATT and CDR2 is SNEGSKA (reference sequence). This CDR3 spans 14 amino acids. The germline V and J ends were trimmed by 8 bases and 1 base, with 17 bases remaining between them.

This clonotype was observed at least ten times. DNA of the CDR3: TGTGCCAGCAGTCTCTATACGGACGGTCCCAGGGAGCTGTTTTTT. It encodes CASSLYTDGPRELFF. The chain employs TRBV2 and TRBJ2-2; D is uncertain. Germline-derived CDR1 and CDR2 are SNHLY and FYNNEI. The CDR3 is 15 amino acids. The ends were cut back, 5 bases at V and 9 bases at J, with 19 bases in the middle.

This clonotype is termed medium-sized (0.01 to 0.1%). The chain joins TRBV29-1 to TRBJ2-1, with 9 bases matching TRBD2. The CDR3 has 14 residues. In germline, CDR1 is SQVTM, CDR2 ANQGSEA. Losses at the gene ends were 4 bases for V and 6 bases for J; bases not matched to a gene: 7. CDR3 coding DNA: TGCAGCGTTGGTCGCGGGGGGGCCTCCAATGAGCAGTTCTTC. Protein product: CSVGRGGASNEQFF.

This clonotype was detected many times. The chain has TRBV21-1 and TRBJ2-2. TRBV21-1 is labeled a pseudogene. The CDR3 loop spans 11 amino acids. The CDR3 nucleotides read TGTGCCAGCAGGAACCTGGGGGAGCTGTTTTTT. This sequence encodes CASRNLGELFF.

This clonotype was counted at least ten times. The rearrangement joins TRBV10-3 to TRBJ1-1; D is unresolved. The length of the CDR3 is 13 residues. Germline V lookup: CDR1 ENHRY, CDR2 SYGVKD. V lost 2 bases, J lost 0 bases, and 4 bases lay in between. CDR3 sequence: CAISEALNTEAFF. In DNA form, the CDR3 reads TGTGCCATCAGTGAGGCCTTGAACACTGAAGCTTTCTTT.

This clonotype was counted ten times or more. The CDR3 DNA reads as TGTGCCAGTAGTCCATTCCAGGGGATCATCTACAATGAGCAGTTCTTC. It encodes CASSPFQGIIYNEQFF. The chain uses TRBV19 and TRBJ2-1; perhaps TRBD1 as D (6 bases). Germline CDR1 and CDR2: LNHDA and SQIVND (reference sequence). Trimming cost V 5 bases and J 3 bases, with 17 bases left between them. The CDR3 runs to 16 residues.

This clonotype was detected many times. This sequence joins TRBV13 and TRBJ2-5; a weak D match, TRBD2 (6 bases). The CDR3 has 14 amino acids. Trimming took 5 bases from V and 2 from J, leaving 12 bases between them. The germline V gene has CDR1 PRHDT and CDR2 FYEKMQ (reference sequence). The chain's CDR3 is CASSRRAGQETQYF. The CDR3 DNA sequence: TGTGCCAGCAGCCGCCGAGCGGGTCAAGAGACCCAGTACTTC.